A single sample is the source of the 26 T cell receptor beta chains below, sequenced in a study of blood T cell repertoires in COVID-19. Assay used: immunoSEQ multiplex PCR; TCRdb lists only in-frame clones, some missing. The sample consists of 25,000 to 30,000 clones, less than 80% of them appearing once. Sequenced: peripheral blood. The receptors come from a man aged 65 to 79 with acute or convalescent COVID-19.

J is TRBJ2-7 and V is TRBV18, with 7 bases identical to TRBD2. This CDR3 contains 14 residues. Trimming removed 0 bases from V and 5 bases from J; junction bases left unmatched: 4. The germline V gene encodes CDR1 KGHSH and CDR2 LQKENI. The DNA of the CDR3 is TGTGCCAGCTCACCACCCGCGGGGGTGGACGAGCAGTACTTC. This translates into CASSPPAGVDEQYF.

This clone has a handful of counts. This chain links TRBV18 with TRBJ1-1, with D maybe TRBD1 (5 bases). Between the trimmed V and J ends, which lost 4 bases and 1 base, there was a span of 10 bases. CDR3 length: 14 residues. Germline V gives CDR1 KGHSH, CDR2 LQKENI. CDR3 sequence reads: CASSLSGGNTEAFF. For the CDR3, the DNA is TGTGCCAGCTCACTCTCCGGGGGGAACACTGAAGCTTTCTTT.

The rearrangement joins TRBV11-3 to TRBJ2-5; a possible D gene is TRBD1 (5 bases). The germline CDR1 and CDR2 sequences are SGHNT and YENEEA. Trimming pared 5 bases from V and 5 bases from J, leaving 12 bases between. The CDR3 is 13 residues long. In nucleotides, the CDR3 is TGTGCCAGCAGCCTCAGGGAATCGGAGACCCAGTACTTC. Its translation: CASSLRESETQYF.

The V call is TRBV4-3, the J call TRBJ1-4; unclear D gene. This CDR3 is 15 amino acids long. The ends were cut back, 2 bases at V and 0 bases at J, with 7 bases in the middle. Germline CDR1 reads LGHNA; CDR2 reads YSLEER. The CDR3 DNA follows: TGCGCCAGCAGCCAACAGTTTGCAACTAATGAAAAACTGTTTTTT. Translating gives CASSQQFATNEKLFF.

The rearrangement uses TRBV7-2 and TRBJ1-1, with 9 bases aligning to TRBD1. The ends lost 5 bases at V and 2 bases at J; junction bases unmatched: 9. Looked up from germline, CDR1 is SGHTA and CDR2 is FQGNSA. This CDR3 is 16 amino acids long. This CDR3 is CASSRAGTGINTEAFF. The CDR3 DNA is TGTGCCAGCAGCCGGGCCGGGACAGGGATAAACACTGAAGCTTTCTTT.

V gene TRBV28 combines with J gene TRBJ1-2; the match to TRBD1 covers 9 bases. CDR3 length equals 14 residues. V was pared by 4 bases and J by 8 bases, with 8 bases of the junction left unmatched. Germline values: CDR1 MDHEN, CDR2 SYDVKM. The CDR3 reads CASSSYWDREGYTF. The CDR3 region has the DNA TGTGCCAGCAGTTCCTATTGGGACAGGGAAGGCTACACCTTC.

The chain couples TRBV7-9 to TRBJ2-6; no definite D call. The CDR3 consists of 15 residues. Germline V lookup: CDR1 SEHNR, CDR2 FQNEAQ (reference sequence). The germline V and J ends were trimmed by 5 bases and 2 bases, with 10 bases remaining between them. CDR3 coding DNA: TGTGCCAGCAGCCCACGACAAGCTGGGGCCAACGTCCTGACTTTC. Protein product: CASSPRQAGANVLTF.

V gene TRBV5-1 combines with J gene TRBJ2-2, with D uncertain. CDR1 is SGHRS and CDR2 is YFSETQ in the germline V gene. V gave up 0 bases and J gave up 3 bases, with 9 bases separating them. This CDR3 has 15 amino acids. CDR3 in DNA: TGCGCCAGCAGCTTGGGGGCCGTTGACACCGGGGAGCTGTTTTTT. Translating it yields CASSLGAVDTGELFF.

This clone has only a few counts. This rearrangement joins TRBV7-2 to TRBJ2-5; D perhaps matches TRBD2 (6 bases). Germline V gives CDR1 SGHTA, CDR2 FQGNSA. The V end was cut by 4 bases, the J end by 3 bases, with 18 bases between. The CDR3 contains 16 residues. In DNA, the CDR3 is TGTGCCAGCAGCTCTGCTCGGGGTCGGGGGAAAGAGACCCAGTACTTC. It translates to CASSSARGRGKETQYF.

The gene calls are TRBV6-5 and TRBJ2-1; 15 bases fit TRBD2. The V gene end was trimmed by 8 bases and the J gene end by 10 bases; junction bases not matched to a gene: 3. CDR1 and CDR2 from the germline V gene are MNHEY and SVGAGI. CDR3 length equals 13 residues. The CDR3 DNA reads as TGTGCCAGCCGGACTAGCGGGGGGGCGGAGCAGTTCTTC. This encodes CASRTSGGAEQFF.

The chain joins TRBV27 to TRBJ2-1; possible D gene TRBD1, 7 bases. Germline CDR1 is MNHEY and CDR2 is SMNVEV (reference sequence). V lost 8 bases and J lost 1, with 12 bases in between. CDR3 length equals 14 residues. The DNA of the CDR3 is TGTGCCAGCGGCGGGACAGAGTCCTACAATGAGCAGTTCTTC. Its translation is CASGGTESYNEQFF.

This clone was found once. The J gene is TRBJ2-1, the V gene TRBV12-3 or TRBV12-4; D is perhaps TRBD2 (5 bases). Deletions cut 2 bases from V and 9 bases from J, with 8 bases between. CDR3 size: 12 residues. CDR3 DNA sequence: TGTGCCAGCAGTTTAATAGCGCCTGAGCAGTTCTTC. It is translated as CASSLIAPEQFF.

The chain employs TRBV6-6 and TRBJ2-3; 9 nucleotides line up with TRBD2. CDR1 and CDR2 (germline): MNHNY, SVGAGI (reference sequence). This CDR3 has 14 amino acids. V lost 6 bases, J lost 1 base, and 2 bases stayed unmatched. The CDR3 DNA is TGTGCCAGCAGGCGGACTAGCGGCACAGATACGCAGTATTTT. Amino acids: CASRRTSGTDTQYF.

The genes are TRBV24-1 and TRBJ2-3, with 12 bases that match TRBD2. V trimming: 5 bases; J trimming: 0 bases; junction bases outside the gene matches: 2. Germline CDR1 and CDR2: KGHDR and SFDVKD. The CDR3 spans 16 residues. The CDR3 DNA reads as TGTGCCACCAGTGGGACTAGCGGGATTAGCACAGATACGCAGTATTTT. Encoded protein: CATSGTSGISTDTQYF.

This clone has just one count. The gene calls are TRBV5-5 and TRBJ2-7; D call uncertain. Trimming pared 7 bases from V and 5 bases from J, leaving 7 bases between. The CDR3 sequence is 10 residues long. Germline loops: CDR1 SGHKS, CDR2 YYEKEE (reference sequence). The CDR3 loop is CASGPNEQYF. The CDR3 DNA reads TGTGCCAGCGGCCCAAACGAGCAGTACTTC.

The DNA of the CDR3 is TGCGCCAGCAGTTCTGGACAGGGGGCTGGCGGGGAGCTGTTTTTT. Amino acid sequence: CASSSGQGAGGELFF. V gene TRBV5-1 combines with J gene TRBJ2-2, with 11 bases matching TRBD1. Looked up from germline, CDR1 is SGHRS and CDR2 is YFSETQ. The CDR3 is made up of 15 amino acids. The junction had 7 bases not matched to a gene; V was cut back by 5 bases and J by 7 bases.

The V call is TRBV7-3, the J call TRBJ1-1, with D possibly TRBD1 on 5 matching bases. This CDR3 comprises 13 residues. Germline V lookup: CDR1 SGHTA, CDR2 FQGTGA. Trimming left V 6 bases short and J 2 bases short, with 10 bases between. DNA of the CDR3: TGTGCCAGCAGTAAACAGGTAAACACTGAAGCTTTCTTT. This gives the protein CASSKQVNTEAFF.

J is TRBJ1-5 and V is TRBV2; the match to TRBD1 covers 8 bases. CDR3 length: 14 amino acids. Germline loops: CDR1 SNHLY, CDR2 FYNNEI. The ends lost 4 bases at V and 5 bases at J; junction bases unmatched: 4. CDR3 protein: CASSGTGGDQPQHF. The DNA of the CDR3 is TGTGCCAGCAGTGGCACAGGGGGAGATCAGCCCCAGCATTTT.

The chain uses TRBV5-1 and TRBJ2-2; 8 bases agree with TRBD2. V shed 5 bases and J 5 bases; nucleotides not matched to a gene: 5. CDR3 length equals 14 residues. Looked up from germline, CDR1 is SGHRS and CDR2 is YFSETQ. CDR3 DNA: TGCGCCAGCAGAGCGGGAGTGGAAACCGGGGAGCTGTTTTTT. Translated: CASRAGVETGELFF.

The rearrangement links TRBV12-5 to TRBJ2-2; TRBD1 matches at 10 bases. Germline values: CDR1 LGHNT, CDR2 FRNRAP. The V gene end was trimmed by 4 bases and the J gene end by 5 bases; junction bases not matched to a gene: 19. The CDR3 consists of 20 residues. In DNA, the CDR3 is TGTGCTAGTGGTTCCCACTTCCAGAACTCAGACAGGGGGCTTACCGGGGAGCTGTTTTTT. Its translation: CASGSHFQNSDRGLTGELFF.

This rearrangement joins TRBV7-2 to TRBJ2-3, with 15 bases aligning to TRBD2. J gave up 2 bases and V 3 bases, and 6 bases lay outside the gene matches. The length of the CDR3 is 18 residues. Germline CDR1 reads SGHTA; CDR2 reads FQGNSA. CDR3 in amino acids: CASSFGRTSGRATDTQYF. DNA of the CDR3: TGTGCCAGCAGCTTTGGCAGGACTAGCGGGAGGGCCACAGATACGCAGTATTTT.

The chain is built from TRBV3-1 (or the pseudogene TRBV3-2) and TRBJ2-3; 7 bases align to TRBD2. Trimming cost V 3 bases and J 3 bases; bases outside gene matches: 3. The CDR3 is made up of 14 amino acids. The germline gives CDR1 LGHDT, CDR2 YNNKEL (reference sequence). CDR3 sequence: CASSHGGGTDTQYF. CDR3 nucleotide sequence: TGTGCCAGCAGCCATGGGGGGGGTACAGATACGCAGTATTTT.

In DNA form, the CDR3 reads TGTGCCAGCAGCTCTCGACAGGGGGCAGGGAACACTGAAGCTTTCTTT. It codes for CASSSRQGAGNTEAFF. This chain links TRBV11-1 with TRBJ1-1, with 10 bases identical to TRBD1. Germline V lookup: CDR1 SGHAT, CDR2 FQDESV (reference sequence). This CDR3 contains 16 residues. V was pared by 4 bases and J by 1 base, with 6 bases of the junction left unmatched.

This sequence joins TRBV15 and TRBJ2-5; D is perhaps TRBD1 (6 bases). The CDR3 length is 14 residues. Germline CDR1 and CDR2: LNHNV and YYDKDF (reference sequence). Trimming took off 5 bases at V and 5 bases at J, with 15 bases between the two ends. CDR3 coding DNA: TGTGCCACCAGCGCCGGGTCCCAGGGGGAGACCCAGTACTTC. It translates to CATSAGSQGETQYF.

This clone was counted a single time. The CDR3 loop reads CASSLGRYEQYF. The CDR3 DNA follows: TGTGCCAGCAGTTTAGGGCGCTACGAGCAGTACTTC. The chain is built from TRBV28 and TRBJ2-7; no definite D call. V was cut by 2 bases and J by 3 bases, with 5 bases left in between. The CDR3 has 12 residues. Germline V CDR1 and CDR2: MDHEN, SYDVKM. The full variable domain, completed using reference TRBV28 and TRBJ2-7, is DVKVTQSSRYLVKRTGEKVFLECVQDMDHENMFWYRQDPGLGLRLIYFSYDVKMKEKGDIPEGYSVSREKKERFSLILESASTNQTSMYLCASSLGRYEQYFGPGTRLTVT.

This clone was observed a single time. The V call is TRBV18, the J call TRBJ2-3, with D maybe TRBD2 (6 bases). V lost 3 bases and J 2 bases, leaving 12 bases between the germline ends. From germline, CDR1 is KGHSH and CDR2 LQKENI. CDR3 length: 15 residues. This CDR3 is CASSPRGVFTDTQYF. CDR3 DNA: TGTGCCAGCTCACCCCGCGGGGTATTCACAGATACGCAGTATTTT.